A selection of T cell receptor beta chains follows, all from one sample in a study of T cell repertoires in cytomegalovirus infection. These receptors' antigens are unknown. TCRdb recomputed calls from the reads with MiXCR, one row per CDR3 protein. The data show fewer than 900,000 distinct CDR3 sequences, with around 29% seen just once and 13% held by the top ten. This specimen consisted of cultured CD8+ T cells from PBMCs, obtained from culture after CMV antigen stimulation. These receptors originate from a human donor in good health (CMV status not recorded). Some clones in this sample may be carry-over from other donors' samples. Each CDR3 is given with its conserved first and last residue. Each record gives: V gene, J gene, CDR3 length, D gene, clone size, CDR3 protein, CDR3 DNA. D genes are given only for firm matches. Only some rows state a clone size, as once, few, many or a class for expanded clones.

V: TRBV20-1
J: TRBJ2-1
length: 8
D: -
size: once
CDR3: CSANEQFF
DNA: TGCAGTGCTAATGAGCAGTTCTTC

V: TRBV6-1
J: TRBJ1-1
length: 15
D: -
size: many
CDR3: CASSEDGGMNTEAFF
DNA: TGTGCCAGCAGTGAAGACGGGGGAATGAACACTGAAGCTTTCTTT

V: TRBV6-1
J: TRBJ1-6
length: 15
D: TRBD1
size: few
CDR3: CASSFDRGHNSPLHF
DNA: TGTGCCAGCAGCTTCGACAGGGGGCATAATTCACCCCTCCACTTT

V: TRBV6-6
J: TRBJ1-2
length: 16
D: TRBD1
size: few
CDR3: CASSISGTGKNYGYTF
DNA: TGTGCCAGCAGTATATCCGGGACAGGGAAAAACTATGGCTACACCTTC

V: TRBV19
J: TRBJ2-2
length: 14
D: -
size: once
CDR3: CASRPGFGTGELFF
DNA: TGTGCCAGCCGTCCGGGGTTTGGAACCGGGGAGCTGTTTTTT

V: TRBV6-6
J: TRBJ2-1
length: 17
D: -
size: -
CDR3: CASSYYVVGSMGNEQFF
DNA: TGTGCCAGCAGTTACTACGTCGTCGGGTCAATGGGGAATGAGCAGTTCTTC

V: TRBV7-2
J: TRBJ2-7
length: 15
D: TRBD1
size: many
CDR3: CASSLEGQGAYEQYF
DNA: TGTGCCAGCAGCTTAGAAGGACAGGGGGCCTACGAGCAGTACTTC

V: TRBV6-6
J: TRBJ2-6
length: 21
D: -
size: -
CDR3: CASSYSTLLLSSRFGANVLTF
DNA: TGTGCCAGCAGTTACTCGACCTTACTTTTGAGCTCCCGTTTTGGGGCCAACGTCCTGACTTTC

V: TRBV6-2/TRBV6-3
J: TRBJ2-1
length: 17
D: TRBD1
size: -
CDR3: CASSYRRTGDPSNEQFF
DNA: TGTGCCAGCAGTTACCGGAGGACAGGGGACCCCTCAAATGAGCAGTTCTTC

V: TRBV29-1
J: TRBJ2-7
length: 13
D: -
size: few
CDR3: CSVGRGISYEQYF
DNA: TGCAGCGTTGGCAGGGGAATCTCCTACGAGCAGTACTTC

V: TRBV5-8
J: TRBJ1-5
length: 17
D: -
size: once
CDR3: CASSLRPSGQLNQPQHF
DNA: TGTGCCAGCAGCTTGCGTCCCTCGGGACAACTCAATCAGCCCCAGCATTTT

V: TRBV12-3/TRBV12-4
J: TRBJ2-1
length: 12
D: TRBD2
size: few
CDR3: CASSLGRGGEFF
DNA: TGTGCCAGCAGTTTAGGTCGCGGGGGGGAGTTCTTC

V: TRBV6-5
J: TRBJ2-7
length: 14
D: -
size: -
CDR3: CASTPRGSAYEQYF
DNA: TGTGCCAGCACCCCTCGGGGGTCGGCCTACGAGCAGTACTTC

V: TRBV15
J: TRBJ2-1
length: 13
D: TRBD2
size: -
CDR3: CATRKRGPDEQFF
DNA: TGTGCCACACGGAAGCGGGGGCCCGATGAGCAGTTCTTC

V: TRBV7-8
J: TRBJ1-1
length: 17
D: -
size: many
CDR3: CASSLGFRGPRSTEAFF
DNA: TGTGCCAGCAGCTTAGGGTTTCGGGGCCCTCGGAGCACTGAAGCTTTCTTT

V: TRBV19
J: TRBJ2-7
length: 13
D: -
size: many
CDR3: CASSWTPSYEQYF
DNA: TGTGCCAGTAGCTGGACTCCTTCCTACGAGCAGTACTTC

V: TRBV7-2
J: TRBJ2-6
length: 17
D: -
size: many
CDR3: CASSFYSIYSGANVLTF
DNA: TGTGCCAGCAGCTTTTACAGCATCTACTCTGGGGCCAACGTCCTGACTTTC